This record covers a single T cell receptor (beta chain). The antigen remains unidentified. Trimming removed 4 bases from V and 2 bases from J; junction bases left unmatched: 11. CDR3 length equals 16 residues. Looked up from germline, CDR1 is SGHVS and CDR2 is FNYEAQ. The entry originates in a study of T cells in localized non-small cell lung cancer. TCRdb keeps only in-frame clones here, not all; method: immunoSEQ multiplex PCR. This sample carries 45,000 to 60,000 clones, 86% of them seen once, and the ten largest clones take about 2.3%. Notes on the study in general: Among blood samples, higher T cell density accompanied longer overall survival. As only one tumor region underwent sequencing, heterogeneity remains possible. Uninvolved adjacent lung had the highest recorded T cell clonality, with tumor below it. Adjacent lung was found to contain a median around 56 of the top 100 tumor clones.

The source is a man aged 40 to 70 with stage II lung adenocarcinoma. The chain couples TRBV7-6 to TRBJ2-7; 7 bases fit TRBD2. Source: PBMCs, taken before any cancer treatment. Here the CDR3 reads CASSSKLGEGTYEQYF. CDR3 nucleotide sequence: TGTGCCAGCAGCTCAAAATTAGGGGAGGGGACCTACGAGCAGTACTTC.